This T cell receptor (beta chain) was sequenced in a study of blood T cell repertoires in COVID-19. At the level of the study: The origin of the acute and convalescent COVID-19 samples was the United States, Italy and Spain.

Under the authors' procedure: How many nucleated cells were present was estimated from reference gene primer amplification. Assay: immunoSEQ multiplex PCR; the TCRdb copy retains only in-frame clones and omits some. V, J and clone size were drawn from that table, and D and trimming were deduced from the DNA. This table holds almost 250,000 clones, about 89% found once. The CDR3 consists of 13 residues. V dropped 1 base and J dropped 4 bases, with 5 bases sitting between them. The germline gives CDR1 SGHAT, CDR2 FQNNGV. Each recovered donor of Cohort 3 presented with two negative PCRs, clearance, or symptom resolution.

The specimen was PBMCs or T cells enriched from blood (not recorded which). This TCR was sampled from a woman aged 25 to 45 who had recovered from COVID-19. The chain has TRBV11-2 and TRBJ2-1; D is unresolved. The CDR3 DNA reads as TGTGCCAGCAGCTTAGCGGTATACAATGAGCAGTTCTTC. This sequence encodes CASSLAVYNEQFF.